These T cell receptor beta chains were read from a single sample in a study of cytomegalovirus exposure and HLA in healthy donors. Profiling relied on immunoSEQ multiplex PCR, and the TCRdb table lists in-frame clones only, not all of them. Of about 100,000 clones in the sample, around 95% were seen once. The material sequenced was PBMCs. The receptor set was obtained from a woman younger than 30 in good health and CMV-seronegative. The CDR3 runs from the conserved cysteine through the conserved F or W. The D gene is left open where the match is weak. Only part of the rows carry a size: once, few, many, or a class if the clone is expanded.

TRBV7-9,TRBJ2-5,NA,TRBD2,CASSPTSSGGALQETQYF,TGTGCCAGCAGCCCCACTTCTAGCGGGGGGGCCCTCCAAGAGACCCAGTACTTC
TRBV28,TRBJ1-6,NA,TRBD1,CASQEGAGEDNSPLHF,TGTGCCAGCCAAGAGGGGGCTGGGGAGGATAATTCACCCCTCCACTTT
TRBV6-6,TRBJ2-7,NA,TRBD1,CASSLGQVHIYEQYF,TGTGCCAGCAGTCTAGGACAGGTTCACATCTACGAGCAGTACTTC
TRBV6-1,TRBJ2-3,NA,TRBD1,CASSEGRPGQVFHTQYF,TGTGCCAGCAGTGAAGGGAGACCGGGACAGGTATTCCATACGCAGTATTTT
TRBV7-2,TRBJ1-2,NA,NA,CASSLAGASNYGYTF,TGTGCCAGCAGCTTAGCGGGGGCTTCTAACTATGGCTACACCTTC
TRBV5-1,TRBJ2-1,NA,TRBD2,CASSLGLAGLNEQFF,TGCGCCAGCAGCTTGGGGCTAGCGGGGCTCAATGAGCAGTTCTTC
TRBV7-2,TRBJ1-3,NA,NA,CASSLTFPGSTGNTIYF,TGTGCCAGCAGCTTAACGTTCCCGGGAAGTACTGGAAACACCATATATTTT
TRBV5-1,TRBJ2-5,NA,TRBD2,CASSSRGRAFQETQYF,TGCGCCAGCAGCTCCCGCGGGAGAGCTTTTCAAGAGACCCAGTACTTC
TRBV7-2,TRBJ1-4,NA,NA,CASSFGGGTNPTNEKLFF,TGTGCCAGCAGCTTCGGGGGGGGCACTAACCCAACTAATGAAAAACTGTTTTTT
TRBV6-1,TRBJ2-7,NA,NA,CASRDSQGGYEQYF,TGTGCCAGCAGGGACTCACAGGGCGGGTACGAGCAGTACTTC
TRBV5-1,TRBJ2-3,once,TRBD2,CASSPSGENTQYF,TGCGCCAGCAGCCCTAGCGGGGAAAATACGCAGTATTTT
TRBV12-5,TRBJ1-1,NA,NA,CASGQAGLNTEAFF,TGTGCTAGTGGCCAAGCAGGCCTGAACACTGAAGCTTTCTTT
TRBV28,TRBJ2-1,NA,TRBD1,CASSPGGSYNEQFF,TGTGCCAGCAGTCCAGGGGGCTCCTACAATGAGCAGTTCTTC
TRBV7-7,TRBJ2-5,NA,NA,CASSLDPRPNGGTQYF,TGTGCTAGCAGCTTAGATCCCCGTCCAAACGGGGGGACCCAGTACTTC
TRBV5-4,TRBJ2-3,NA,TRBD2,CASSLKTSSTDTQYF,TGTGCCAGCAGCTTGAAGACTAGCAGCACAGATACGCAGTATTTT
TRBV28,TRBJ1-2,NA,TRBD1,CASSTGVRFGYTF,TGTGCCAGCAGTACAGGGGTCCGGTTTGGCTACACCTTC
TRBV7-3,TRBJ2-3,NA,TRBD2,CASSAPGTSGGSADTQYF,TGTGCCAGCAGCGCCCCCGGGACTAGCGGGGGATCAGCAGATACGCAGTATTTT
TRBV9,TRBJ2-1,NA,NA,CASSLPARPGEQFF,TGTGCCAGCAGCCTCCCCGCGAGGCCGGGGGAGCAGTTCTTC
TRBV19,TRBJ1-1,NA,TRBD1,CASSNRGPSGTEAFF,TGTGCCAGTAGTAACAGGGGACCCTCGGGTACTGAAGCTTTCTTT
TRBV7-2,TRBJ2-5,NA,TRBD2,CASRVAGGPETQYF,TGTGCCAGCAGGGTAGCGGGGGGGCCGGAGACCCAGTACTTC
TRBV6-4,TRBJ2-3,NA,NA,CASSDSATDTQYF,TGTGCCAGCAGTGACTCGGCTACAGATACGCAGTATTTT
TRBV7-9,TRBJ2-3,once,TRBD2,CASSLVTSGGQTLTDTQYF,TGTGCCAGCAGCTTAGTGACTAGCGGGGGCCAAACCCTCACAGATACGCAGTATTTT
TRBV5-1,TRBJ2-2,NA,NA,CASRNSNTGELFF,TGCGCCAGCCGAAACAGTAACACCGGGGAGCTGTTTTTT
TRBV2,TRBJ2-5,NA,NA,CASSEVPNSQETQYF,TGTGCCAGCAGTGAAGTTCCGAACAGTCAAGAGACCCAGTACTTC
TRBV14,TRBJ2-7,NA,TRBD1,CARQRDRASYEQYF,TGTGCCAGGCAAAGGGACAGGGCCTCCTACGAGCAGTACTTC
TRBV6-5,TRBJ1-6,NA,NA,CASSYIQGSTSPLHF,TGTGCCAGCAGTTACATACAGGGTTCTACTTCACCCCTCCACTTT
TRBV28,TRBJ1-5,NA,NA,CASSLAGLNQPQHF,TGTGCCAGCAGTTTAGCAGGGCTCAATCAGCCCCAGCATTTT
TRBV5-4,TRBJ2-7,NA,TRBD1,CASSFDRGGYEQYF,TGTGCCAGCAGCTTTGACAGGGGGGGTTACGAGCAGTACTTC
TRBV9,TRBJ2-2,NA,NA,CASSSRLNTGELFF,TGTGCCAGCAGCTCACGACTGAACACCGGGGAGCTGTTTTTT
TRBV9,TRBJ2-3,NA,NA,CASSEGGTSSTDTQYF,TGTGCCAGCAGCGAGGGGGGGACGTCTAGCACAGATACGCAGTATTTT
TRBV5-1,TRBJ1-2,NA,NA,CASREVRADGYTF,TGCGCCAGCAGAGAAGTCAGGGCGGATGGCTACACCTTC
TRBV7-9,TRBJ2-1,NA,TRBD2,CASSRARPAGENEQFF,TGTGCCAGCTCCAGGGCCCGTCCAGCGGGGGAGAATGAGCAGTTCTTC
TRBV6-5,TRBJ1-6,NA,TRBD1,CASSYAWGQGGSPLHF,TGTGCCAGCAGTTACGCCTGGGGACAGGGAGGATCACCCCTCCACTTT
TRBV27,TRBJ2-7,NA,TRBD1,CASSETGGWYEQYF,TGTGCCAGCAGTGAAACAGGGGGTTGGTACGAGCAGTACTTC
TRBV7-9,TRBJ2-1,NA,NA,CASSLAGSSYNEQFF,TGTGCCAGCAGCTTAGCGGGGAGCTCCTACAATGAGCAGTTCTTC
TRBV7-3,TRBJ2-3,NA,TRBD2,CASSSLTSGSTDTQYF,TGTGCCAGCAGCTCCCTGACTAGCGGATCCACAGATACGCAGTATTTT
TRBV28,TRBJ2-4,NA,NA,CASSFLEKAKNIQYF,TGTGCCAGCAGTTTTCTAGAGAAAGCCAAAAACATTCAGTACTTC
TRBV27,TRBJ2-7,NA,NA,CASSLLQYMREQYF,TGTGCCAGCAGTTTATTACAATACATGCGGGAGCAGTACTTC
TRBV7-9,TRBJ2-1,NA,NA,CASSLAGDNEQFF,TGTGCCAGCAGCTTGGCAGGTGACAATGAGCAGTTCTTC
TRBV7-2,TRBJ1-2,NA,NA,CASTAQRTQNYGYTF,TGTGCCAGCACTGCCCAAAGGACACAGAACTATGGCTACACCTTC
TRBV11-2,TRBJ2-5,NA,TRBD2,CASSGRTSGLQETQYF,TGTGCCAGCAGCGGGCGGACTAGCGGCCTCCAAGAGACCCAGTACTTC
TRBV4-1,TRBJ2-7,NA,TRBD1,CASSQEDRAYEQYF,TGCGCCAGCAGCCAAGAGGACAGGGCCTACGAGCAGTACTTC
TRBV7-2,TRBJ1-1,NA,TRBD1,CASSLGTGGAPEAFF,TGTGCCAGCAGCTTGGGGACAGGAGGGGCGCCTGAAGCTTTCTTT
TRBV6-6,TRBJ1-5,NA,NA,CASSPQTGLAQHF,TGTGCCAGCAGTCCCCAAACAGGGTTGGCCCAGCATTTT
TRBV5-6,TRBJ1-5,NA,NA,CASSLRGSNQPQHF,TGTGCCAGCAGCTTGAGGGGAAGCAATCAGCCCCAGCATTTT
TRBV18,TRBJ1-2,NA,NA,CASSPEEWVYGYTF,TGTGCCAGCTCACCAGAGGAGTGGGTCTATGGCTACACCTTC
TRBV27,TRBJ2-1,NA,NA,CASSLPGVEQFF,TGTGCCAGCAGTTTACCGGGGGTCGAGCAGTTCTTC
TRBV9,TRBJ1-1,NA,NA,CASSADPRDTEAFF,TGTGCCAGCAGCGCCGATCCACGGGACACTGAAGCTTTCTTT
TRBV5-1,TRBJ1-2,NA,NA,CASSLALGADYGYTF,TGCGCCAGCAGCTTGGCCTTGGGGGCCGACTATGGCTACACCTTC
TRBV19,TRBJ2-1,NA,NA,CASSISSGWGDNEQFF,TGTGCCAGTAGTATCTCGTCAGGTTGGGGGGACAATGAGCAGTTCTTC
TRBV5-6,TRBJ2-7,NA,TRBD2,CASSPWAGEPSSYEQYF,TGTGCCAGCAGCCCGTGGGCGGGGGAACCTAGCTCCTACGAGCAGTACTTC
TRBV25-1,TRBJ2-7,NA,TRBD1,CASGQGAPVEQYF,TGTGCCAGCGGACAGGGGGCGCCGGTTGAGCAGTACTTC
TRBV29-1,TRBJ1-2,NA,NA,CSVLNPGSYVHGYTF,TGCAGCGTTCTAAACCCGGGATCCTATGTTCATGGCTACACCTTC
TRBV11-1,TRBJ1-1,NA,TRBD1,CASSLTGTNTEAFF,TGTGCCAGCAGCTTGACAGGGACAAACACTGAAGCTTTCTTT
TRBV2,TRBJ1-3,NA,NA,CASTTDGYSGNTIYF,TGTGCCAGCACCACAGACGGATACTCTGGAAACACCATATATTTT